This is a list of T cell receptor beta chains from one sample in a study of CD8+ T cells in alopecia areata. The data were produced by immunoSEQ multiplex PCR, yet TCRdb's version contains in-frame clones alone and is incomplete. Of 150,000 or so clones listed, 65% to 75% are singletons. Source: CD8+ T cells sorted from blood, taken at week 0. The receptors shown here come from a human donor with alopecia areata. CDR3s include the opening cysteine and the closing phenylalanine or tryptophan. The D gene is left open where the match is weak. A clone size is listed for some rows: how often the clone was seen (once, few, many), or a class if it is expanded.

d_call	v_call	j_call	clone_size	cdr3_aa	cdr3_nt
TRBD2	TRBV2	TRBJ2-5	.	CATRDYKETQYF	TGTGCCACCCGGGACTATAAAGAGACCCAGTACTTC
.	TRBV27	TRBJ1-2	.	CASGLPGGGYTF	TGTGCCAGTGGGTTACCGGGCGGTGGCTACACCTTC
.	TRBV25-1	TRBJ2-7	once	CASSEAAGPYEQYF	TGTGCCAGCAGTGAAGCCGCCGGCCCCTACGAGCAGTACTTC
.	TRBV6-5	TRBJ1-5	once	CASSYSGDQPQHF	TGTGCCAGCAGTTACTCTGGGGATCAGCCCCAGCATTTT
TRBD1	TRBV30	TRBJ2-2	.	CAWELGQAANTGELFF	TGTGCCTGGGAGTTGGGACAGGCCGCGAACACCGGGGAGCTGTTTTTT
.	TRBV19	TRBJ2-2	few	CATRPYNTGELFF	TGTGCCACTCGGCCGTACAACACCGGGGAGCTGTTTTTT
TRBD2	TRBV10-3	TRBJ2-1	.	CAISENWSSGNEQFF	TGTGCCATCAGTGAAAATTGGTCTAGCGGCAATGAGCAGTTCTTC
.	TRBV6-5	TRBJ1-5	.	CASSQGLSNQPQHF	TGTGCCAGCAGTCAGGGACTTTCCAATCAGCCCCAGCATTTT
.	TRBV25-1	TRBJ2-1	.	CASSELGPKGQFF	TGTGCCAGCAGTGAATTGGGACCGAAGGGGCAGTTCTTC
TRBD1	TRBV4-1	TRBJ2-7	.	CASSQARGQYEQYF	TGCGCCAGCAGCCAAGCAAGGGGGCAGTACGAGCAGTACTTC
.	TRBV5-6	TRBJ2-3	.	CASSFRESLYF	TGTGCCAGCAGCTTCCGGGAGTCTCTGTATTTT
TRBD1	TRBV9	TRBJ1-1	few	CASSVHRGNTEAFF	TGTGCCAGCAGCGTACACAGGGGGAACACTGAAGCTTTCTTT
.	TRBV27	TRBJ2-1	.	CASSPPGREQFF	TGTGCCAGCAGTCCCCCTGGGCGTGAGCAGTTCTTC
.	TRBV30	TRBJ1-2	.	CAWSVPPGGGGYTF	TGTGCCTGGAGTGTCCCGCCCGGGGGCGGAGGCTACACCTTC
.	TRBV29-1	TRBJ2-7	.	CSVTGTYEQYF	TGCAGCGTTACAGGGACCTACGAGCAGTACTTC
TRBD1	TRBV6-6	TRBJ2-3	.	CASSPRTGSPGTQYF	TGTGCCAGCAGTCCGAGGACAGGTTCCCCGGGTACGCAGTATTTT
TRBD1	TRBV5-6	TRBJ1-3	.	CASSLGQSYSGNTIYF	TGTGCCAGCAGCCTGGGACAGTCCTACTCTGGAAACACCATATATTTT
.	TRBV5-1	TRBJ2-3	.	CASSYPAGARTDTQYF	TGCGCCAGCAGCTATCCGGCGGGGGCTCGCACAGATACGCAGTATTTT
TRBD1	TRBV25-1	TRBJ2-2	.	CASSAQGPTGELFF	TGTGCCAGCAGTGCACAGGGGCCCACCGGGGAGCTGTTTTTT
TRBD1	TRBV13	TRBJ1-2	.	CASSSGQAYGGYTF	TGTGCCAGCAGCTCGGGACAGGCCTATGGCGGCTACACCTTC
.	TRBV7-9	TRBJ2-7	.	CASSPGSDEQYF	TGTGCCAGCAGCCCCGGGTCCGACGAGCAGTACTTC
.	TRBV27	TRBJ1-5	few	CASGPLDSNQPQHF	TGTGCCAGCGGACCGCTGGATAGCAATCAGCCCCAGCATTTT
TRBD2	TRBV4-2	TRBJ2-2	.	CASSQGPWREGNTGELFF	TGTGCCAGCAGCCAAGGACCTTGGAGGGAGGGGAACACCGGGGAGCTGTTTTTT
.	TRBV9	TRBJ1-1	.	CASSVVVGTEAFF	TGTGCCAGCAGCGTAGTGGTTGGGACTGAAGCTTTCTTT
TRBD2	TRBV19	TRBJ2-2	.	CASSTTSGENTGELFF	TGTGCCAGTAGTACCACTAGCGGGGAAAACACCGGGGAGCTGTTTTTT
TRBD2	TRBV15	TRBJ2-5	.	CATSPGLGGSETQYF	TGTGCCACCAGCCCCGGCCTGGGGGGGTCAGAGACCCAGTACTTC
TRBD1	TRBV9	TRBJ1-1	.	CASSVGQGPNTEAFF	TGTGCCAGCAGCGTAGGACAGGGGCCGAACACTGAAGCTTTCTTT
.	TRBV15	TRBJ2-7	.	CATSRAVGREQYF	TGTGCCACCAGCAGAGCGGTGGGCCGGGAGCAGTACTTC
TRBD1	TRBV29-1	TRBJ1-1	.	CSVGQGSTEAFF	TGCAGCGTCGGACAGGGAAGCACTGAAGCTTTCTTT
TRBD1	TRBV29-1	TRBJ1-2	.	CSAPGGSNYGYTF	TGCAGCGCACCAGGGGGCTCTAACTATGGCTACACCTTC